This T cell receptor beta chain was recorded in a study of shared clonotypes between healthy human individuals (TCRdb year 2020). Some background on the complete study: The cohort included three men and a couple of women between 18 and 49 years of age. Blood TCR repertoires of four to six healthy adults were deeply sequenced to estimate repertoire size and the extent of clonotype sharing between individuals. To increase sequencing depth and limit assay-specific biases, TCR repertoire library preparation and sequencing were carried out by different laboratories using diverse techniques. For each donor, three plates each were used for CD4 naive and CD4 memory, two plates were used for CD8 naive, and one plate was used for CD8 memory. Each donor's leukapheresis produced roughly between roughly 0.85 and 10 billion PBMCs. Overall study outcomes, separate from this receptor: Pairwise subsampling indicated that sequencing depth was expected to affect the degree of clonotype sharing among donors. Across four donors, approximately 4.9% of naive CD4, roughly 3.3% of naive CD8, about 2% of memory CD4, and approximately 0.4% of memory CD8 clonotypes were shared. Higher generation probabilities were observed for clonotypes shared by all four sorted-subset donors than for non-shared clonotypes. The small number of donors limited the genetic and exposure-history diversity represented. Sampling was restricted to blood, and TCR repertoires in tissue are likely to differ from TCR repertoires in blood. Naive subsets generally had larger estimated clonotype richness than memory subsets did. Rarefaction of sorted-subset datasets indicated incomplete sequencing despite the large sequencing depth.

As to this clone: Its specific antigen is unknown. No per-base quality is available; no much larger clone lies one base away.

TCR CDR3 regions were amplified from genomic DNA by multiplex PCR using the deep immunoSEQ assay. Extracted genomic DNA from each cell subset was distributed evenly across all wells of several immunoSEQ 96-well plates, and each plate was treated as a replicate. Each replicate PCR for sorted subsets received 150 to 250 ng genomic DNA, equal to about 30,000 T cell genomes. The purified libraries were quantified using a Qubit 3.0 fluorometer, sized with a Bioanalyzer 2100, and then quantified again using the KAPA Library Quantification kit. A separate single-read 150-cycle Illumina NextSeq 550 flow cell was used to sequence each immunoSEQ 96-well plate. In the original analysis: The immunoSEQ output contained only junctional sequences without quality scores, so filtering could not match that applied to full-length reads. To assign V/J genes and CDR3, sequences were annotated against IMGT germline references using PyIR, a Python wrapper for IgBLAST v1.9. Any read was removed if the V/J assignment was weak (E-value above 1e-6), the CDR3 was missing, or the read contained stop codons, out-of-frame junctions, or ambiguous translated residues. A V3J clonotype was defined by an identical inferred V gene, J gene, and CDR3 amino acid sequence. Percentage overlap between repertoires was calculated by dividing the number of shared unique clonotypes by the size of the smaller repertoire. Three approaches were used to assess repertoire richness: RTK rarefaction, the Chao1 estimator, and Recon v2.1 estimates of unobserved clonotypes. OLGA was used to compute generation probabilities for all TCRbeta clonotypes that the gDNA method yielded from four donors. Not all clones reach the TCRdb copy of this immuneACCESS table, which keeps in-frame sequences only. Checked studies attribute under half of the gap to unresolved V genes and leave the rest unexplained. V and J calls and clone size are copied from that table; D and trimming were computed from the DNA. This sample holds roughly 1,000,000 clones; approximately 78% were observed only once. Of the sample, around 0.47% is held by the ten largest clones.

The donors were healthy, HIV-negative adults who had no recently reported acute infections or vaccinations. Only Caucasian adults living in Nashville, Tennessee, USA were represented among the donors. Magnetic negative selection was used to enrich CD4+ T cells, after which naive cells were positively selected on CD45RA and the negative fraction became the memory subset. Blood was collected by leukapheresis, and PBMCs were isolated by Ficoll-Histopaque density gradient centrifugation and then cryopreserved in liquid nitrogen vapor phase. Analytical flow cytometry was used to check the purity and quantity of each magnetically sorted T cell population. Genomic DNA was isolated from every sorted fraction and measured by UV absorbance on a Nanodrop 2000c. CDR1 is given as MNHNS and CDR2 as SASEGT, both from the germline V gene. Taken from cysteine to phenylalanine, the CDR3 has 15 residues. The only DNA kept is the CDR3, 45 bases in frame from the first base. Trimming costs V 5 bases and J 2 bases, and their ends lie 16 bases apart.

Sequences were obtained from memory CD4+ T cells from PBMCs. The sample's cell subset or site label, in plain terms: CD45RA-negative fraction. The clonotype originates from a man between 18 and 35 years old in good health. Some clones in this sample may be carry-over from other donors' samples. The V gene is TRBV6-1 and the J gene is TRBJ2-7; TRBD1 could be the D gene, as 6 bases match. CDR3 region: CASSPRTEAPYEQYF. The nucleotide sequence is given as TGTGCCAGCAGTCCCCGGACAGAAGCCCCCTACGAGCAGTACTTC.